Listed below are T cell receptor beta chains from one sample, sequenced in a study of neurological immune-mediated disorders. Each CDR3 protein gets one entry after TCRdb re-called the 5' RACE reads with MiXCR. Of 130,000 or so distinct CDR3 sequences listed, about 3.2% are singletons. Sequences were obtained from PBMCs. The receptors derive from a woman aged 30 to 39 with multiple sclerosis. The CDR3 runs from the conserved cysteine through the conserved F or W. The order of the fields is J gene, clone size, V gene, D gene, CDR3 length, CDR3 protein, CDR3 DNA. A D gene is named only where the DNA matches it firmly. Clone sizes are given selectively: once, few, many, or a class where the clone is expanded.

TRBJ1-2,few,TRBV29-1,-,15,CSVPPGIPQSNGYTF,TGCAGCGTTCCCCCAGGCATCCCACAATCGAATGGCTACACCTTC
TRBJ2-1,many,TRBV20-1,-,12,CKPDYRGNEQFF,TGCAAGCCCGACTATAGGGGCAATGAGCAGTTCTTC
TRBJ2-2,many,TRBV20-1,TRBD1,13,CSARKTGSGELFF,TGCAGTGCTAGAAAGACAGGGTCCGGGGAGCTGTTTTTT
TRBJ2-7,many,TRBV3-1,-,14,CASSQGRHSYEQYF,TGTGCCAGCAGCCAAGGCAGACACTCCTACGAGCAGTACTTC
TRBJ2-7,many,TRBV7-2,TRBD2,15,CASSSLAGDPGEQYF,TGTGCCAGCAGCTCACTAGCGGGAGACCCGGGCGAGCAGTACTTC
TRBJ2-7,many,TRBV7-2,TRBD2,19,CASSSEVASSGRASYEQYF,TGTGCCAGCAGCTCCGAGGTGGCGTCTAGCGGGAGGGCTAGCTACGAGCAGTACTTC
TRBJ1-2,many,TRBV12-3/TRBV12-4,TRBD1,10,CASRGTGLTF,TGTGCCAGCAGGGGGACAGGGCTCACCTTC
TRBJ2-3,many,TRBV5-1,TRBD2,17,CASSYSNSGGTRDTQYF,TGCGCCAGCAGCTACTCCAATAGCGGGGGTACGAGGGATACGCAGTATTTT
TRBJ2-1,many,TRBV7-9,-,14,CASNSLGKDNEQFF,TGTGCCAGCAACTCACTAGGAAAGGACAATGAGCAGTTCTTC
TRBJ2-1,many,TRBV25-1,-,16,CASSDGGTASYNEQFF,TGTGCCAGCAGTGATGGGGGGACGGCCTCCTACAATGAGCAGTTCTTC
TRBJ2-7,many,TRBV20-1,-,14,CSARDGGRPDEQYF,TGCAGTGCTAGAGATGGGGGGAGGCCGGACGAGCAGTACTTC
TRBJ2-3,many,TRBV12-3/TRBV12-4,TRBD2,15,CASRPGLAGLDTQYF,TGTGCCAGCAGACCAGGACTAGCGGGGCTAGATACGCAGTATTTT
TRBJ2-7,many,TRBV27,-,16,CASSLSGGRNNYEQYF,TGTGCCAGCAGTTTATCGGGAGGCCGGAATAACTACGAGCAGTACTTC
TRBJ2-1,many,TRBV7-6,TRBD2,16,CASSLARAGGLDEQFF,TGTGCCAGCAGCTTAGCCCGAGCGGGAGGGCTGGATGAGCAGTTCTTC
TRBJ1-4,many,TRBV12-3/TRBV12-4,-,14,CASRPQGVGEKLFF,TGTGCCAGCAGACCACAGGGCGTCGGTGAAAAACTGTTTTTT
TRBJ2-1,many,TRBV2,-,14,CASSELAVDNEQFF,TGTGCCAGCAGCGAACTAGCTGTGGACAATGAGCAGTTCTTC
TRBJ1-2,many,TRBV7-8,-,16,CASSTDPGLEKYGYTF,TGTGCCAGCAGCACCGACCCGGGCCTCGAAAAATATGGCTACACCTTC
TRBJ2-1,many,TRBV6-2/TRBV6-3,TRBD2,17,CASSLGLAGVRGNEQFF,TGTGCCAGCAGTCTGGGACTAGCGGGGGTAAGAGGCAATGAGCAGTTCTTC
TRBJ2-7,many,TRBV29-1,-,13,CSVESQTSYEQYF,TGCAGCGTTGAGAGCCAGACCTCCTACGAGCAGTACTTC
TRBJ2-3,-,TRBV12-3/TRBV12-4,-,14,CASSLVASTDTQYF,TGTGCCAGCAGTTTAGTGGCTAGCACAGATACGCAGTATTTT
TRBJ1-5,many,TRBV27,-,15,CASSLSGEGNQPQHF,TGTGCCAGCAGTTTATCAGGGGAAGGCAATCAGCCCCAGCATTTT
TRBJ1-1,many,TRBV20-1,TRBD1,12,CSVGQAVGEAFF,TGCAGTGTCGGACAGGCTGTGGGGGAAGCTTTCTTT
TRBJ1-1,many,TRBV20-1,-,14,CSARVGGANTEAFF,TGCAGTGCTAGAGTGGGGGGGGCAAACACTGAAGCTTTCTTT
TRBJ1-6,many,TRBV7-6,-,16,CASSQMAGKVNSPLHF,TGTGCCAGCAGCCAAATGGCGGGGAAGGTTAATTCACCCCTCCACTTT
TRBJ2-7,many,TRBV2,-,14,CASSEEDRSYEQYF,TGTGCCAGCAGTGAAGAGGACCGATCCTACGAGCAGTACTTC
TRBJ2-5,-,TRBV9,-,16,CASSVGTRGSGETQYF,TGTGCCAGCAGCGTAGGCACTAGAGGGAGTGGGGAGACCCAGTACTTC
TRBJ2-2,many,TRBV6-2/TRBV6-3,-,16,CASSLLRVWNTGELFF,TGTGCCAGCAGTTTGTTAAGGGTCTGGAACACCGGGGAGCTGTTTTTT
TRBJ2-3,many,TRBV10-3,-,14,CAIKWGQNTDTQYF,TGTGCCATCAAATGGGGGCAGAACACAGATACGCAGTATTTT
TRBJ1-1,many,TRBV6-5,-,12,CATGRPNTEAFF,TGTGCCACTGGCAGGCCTAACACTGAAGCTTTCTTT
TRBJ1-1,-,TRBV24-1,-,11,CATSLGGEAFF,TGTGCCACCAGCCTGGGAGGTGAAGCTTTCTTT
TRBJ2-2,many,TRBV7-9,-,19,CASSFGIQEGKSNTGELFF,TGTGCCAGCAGCTTCGGCATCCAAGAGGGAAAGTCGAACACCGGGGAGCTGTTTTTT